The sequence of this TCR beta chain was determined in a study of cytomegalovirus exposure and HLA in healthy donors. On the study more broadly: The approximately 130 validation repertoires were reported in a later analysis to have been generated on the same platform as the roughly 720 first-cohort repertoires.

Libraries were prepared by immunoSEQ multiplex PCR; TCRdb keeps only in-frame clonotypes and omits some of them. The sample contains about 110,000 clones, about 88% of which appear only once. There are 12 residues in the CDR3. V lost 4 bases and J lost 3; bases outside the gene matches: 1. Germline CDR1 is SQVTM and CDR2 is ANQGSEA. The TCR comes from a woman between 18 and 29 years old in good health and CMV-seropositive. The V gene is TRBV29-1, the J gene TRBJ2-7; 9 nucleotides align to TRBD1. Input material: PBMCs. CDR3 region: CSVADRGYEQYF. CDR3 DNA: TGCAGCGTTGCGGACAGGGGCTACGAGCAGTACTTC.